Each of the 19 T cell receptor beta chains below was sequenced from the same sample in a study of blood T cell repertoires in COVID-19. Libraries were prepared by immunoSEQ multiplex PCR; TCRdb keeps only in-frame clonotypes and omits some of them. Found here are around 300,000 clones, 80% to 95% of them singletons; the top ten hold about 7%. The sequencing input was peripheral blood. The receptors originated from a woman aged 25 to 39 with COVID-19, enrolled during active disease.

In DNA form, the CDR3 reads TGCGCCAGCAGCCAAGATAGGGACAGGGGGAGCCAAGAGACCCAGTACTTC. Amino acid sequence: CASSQDRDRGSQETQYF. The chain uses TRBV4-3 and TRBJ2-5, with 11 bases matching TRBD1. The germline V gene encodes CDR1 LGHNA and CDR2 YSLEER. Germline trimming cut 0 bases from V and 1 base from J; bases unmatched to any gene: 4. The CDR3 spans 17 residues.

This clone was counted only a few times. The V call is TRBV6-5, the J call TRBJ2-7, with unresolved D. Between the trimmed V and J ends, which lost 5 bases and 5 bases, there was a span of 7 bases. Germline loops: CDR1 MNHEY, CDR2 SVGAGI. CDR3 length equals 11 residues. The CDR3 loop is CASSLDNEQYF. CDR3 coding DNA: TGTGCCAGCAGTCTTGACAACGAGCAGTACTTC.

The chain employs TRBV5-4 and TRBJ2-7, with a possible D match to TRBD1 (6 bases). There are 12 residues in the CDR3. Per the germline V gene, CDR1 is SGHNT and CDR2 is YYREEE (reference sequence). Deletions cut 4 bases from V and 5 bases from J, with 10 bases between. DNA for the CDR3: TGTGCCAGCAGCGGCGCAGGGGACGAGCAGTACTTC. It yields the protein CASSGAGDEQYF.

DNA for the CDR3: TGTGCCAGCAGGCAGACAGGGCTGGAGACCCAGTACTTC. The encoded protein is CASRQTGLETQYF. This chain joins TRBV7-2 and TRBJ2-5; 7 bases agree with TRBD1. CDR3 length equals 13 residues. V was pared by 6 bases and J by 5 bases, with 6 bases of the junction left unmatched. Germline V gene sequence: CDR1 SGHTA, CDR2 FQGNSA.

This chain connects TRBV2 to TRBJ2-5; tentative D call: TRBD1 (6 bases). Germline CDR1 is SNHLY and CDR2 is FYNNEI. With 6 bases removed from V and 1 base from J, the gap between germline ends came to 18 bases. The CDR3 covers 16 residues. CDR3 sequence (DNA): TGTGCCAGCAGGACCTCACGAGGGGGATCCCAAGAGACCCAGTACTTC. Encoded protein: CASRTSRGGSQETQYF.

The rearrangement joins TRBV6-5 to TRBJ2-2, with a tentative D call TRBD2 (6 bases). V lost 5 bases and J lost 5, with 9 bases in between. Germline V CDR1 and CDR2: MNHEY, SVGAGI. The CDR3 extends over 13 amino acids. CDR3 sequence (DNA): TGTGCCAGCAGTCCCCGGGAGACCGGGGAGCTGTTTTTT. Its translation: CASSPRETGELFF.

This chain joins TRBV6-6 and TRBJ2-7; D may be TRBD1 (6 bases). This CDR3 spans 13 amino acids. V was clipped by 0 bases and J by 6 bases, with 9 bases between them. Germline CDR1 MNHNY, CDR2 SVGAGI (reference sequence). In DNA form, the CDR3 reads TGTGCCAGCAGTTACTCCGGACAGTTCGAGCAGTACTTC. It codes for CASSYSGQFEQYF.

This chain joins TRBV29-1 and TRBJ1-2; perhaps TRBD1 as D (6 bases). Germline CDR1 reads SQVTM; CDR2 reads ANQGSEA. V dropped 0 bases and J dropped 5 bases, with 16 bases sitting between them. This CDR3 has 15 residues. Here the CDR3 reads CSVEDSAGGGYGYTF. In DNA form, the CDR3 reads TGCAGCGTTGAAGATAGTGCGGGAGGGGGTTATGGCTACACCTTC.

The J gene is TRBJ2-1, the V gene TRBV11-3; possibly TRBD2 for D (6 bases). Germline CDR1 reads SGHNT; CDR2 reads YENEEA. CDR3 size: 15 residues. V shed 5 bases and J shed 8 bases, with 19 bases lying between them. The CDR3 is CASSPARGTRDEQFF. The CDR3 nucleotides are TGTGCCAGCAGCCCCGCTCGGGGGACGAGGGATGAGCAGTTCTTC.

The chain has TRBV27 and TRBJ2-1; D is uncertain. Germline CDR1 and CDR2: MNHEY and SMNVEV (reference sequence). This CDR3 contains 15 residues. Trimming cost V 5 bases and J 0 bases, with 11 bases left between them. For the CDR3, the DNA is TGTGCCAGCAGTACCTCGCCCAGCTCCTACAATGAGCAGTTCTTC. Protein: CASSTSPSSYNEQFF.

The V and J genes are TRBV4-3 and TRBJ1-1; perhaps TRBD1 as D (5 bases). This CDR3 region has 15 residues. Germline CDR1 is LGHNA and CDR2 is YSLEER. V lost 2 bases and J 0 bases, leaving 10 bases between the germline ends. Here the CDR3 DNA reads TGCGCCAGCAGCCAATTCCGGGGGATGAACACTGAAGCTTTCTTT. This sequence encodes CASSQFRGMNTEAFF.

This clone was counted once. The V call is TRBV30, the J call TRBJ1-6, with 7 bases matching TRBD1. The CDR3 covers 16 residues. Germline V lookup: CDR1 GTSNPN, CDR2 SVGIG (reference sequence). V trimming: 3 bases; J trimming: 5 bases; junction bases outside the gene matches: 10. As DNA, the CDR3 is TGTGCCTGGAGCCCTATATCGGGACAGAATAATTCACCCCTCCACTTT. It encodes CAWSPISGQNNSPLHF.

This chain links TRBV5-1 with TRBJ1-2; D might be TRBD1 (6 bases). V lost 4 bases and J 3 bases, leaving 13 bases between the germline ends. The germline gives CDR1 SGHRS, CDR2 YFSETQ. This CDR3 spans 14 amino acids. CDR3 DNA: TGCGCCAGCAGCCCCCCGGGACACTACTATGGCTACACCTTC. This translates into CASSPPGHYYGYTF.

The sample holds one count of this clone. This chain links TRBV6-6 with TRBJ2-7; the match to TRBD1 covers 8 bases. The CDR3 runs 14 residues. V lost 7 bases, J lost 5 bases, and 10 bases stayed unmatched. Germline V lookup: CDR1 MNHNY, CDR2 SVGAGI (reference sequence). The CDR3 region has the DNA TGTGCCAGCAAAGACCAGGGGGCGGGCCACGAGCAGTACTTC. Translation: CASKDQGAGHEQYF.

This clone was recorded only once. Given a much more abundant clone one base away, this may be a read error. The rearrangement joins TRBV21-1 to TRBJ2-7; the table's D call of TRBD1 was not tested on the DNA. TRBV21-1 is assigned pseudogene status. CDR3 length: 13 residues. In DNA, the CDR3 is TGTGCCAGCAGTGCCCGGGACACCTACGAGCAGTACTTC. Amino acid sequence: CASSARDTYEQYF.

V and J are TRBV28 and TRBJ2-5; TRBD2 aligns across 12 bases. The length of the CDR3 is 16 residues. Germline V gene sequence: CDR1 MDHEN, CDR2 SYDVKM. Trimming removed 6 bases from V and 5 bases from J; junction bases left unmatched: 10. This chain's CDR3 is CASSPLLAGGLETQYF. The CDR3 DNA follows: TGTGCCAGCAGCCCCCTACTAGCGGGAGGTCTGGAGACCCAGTACTTC.

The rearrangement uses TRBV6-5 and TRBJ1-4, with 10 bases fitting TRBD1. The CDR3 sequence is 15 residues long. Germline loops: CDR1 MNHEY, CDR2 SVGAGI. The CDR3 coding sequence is TGTGCAAGCGAGAGACAGGGGGCAGGGGGAGAAAAACTGTTTTTT. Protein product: CASERQGAGGEKLFF.

CDR3 region: CASSRTSSGANVLTF. Here the CDR3 DNA reads TGTGCCAGTAGTAGGACAAGCTCTGGGGCCAACGTCCTGACTTTC. V usage is TRBV19 and J usage is TRBJ2-6, with D perhaps matching TRBD1 (5 bases). Germline V gene lookup returns CDR1 LNHDA and CDR2 SQIVND (reference sequence). The V end was cut by 4 bases, the J end by 0 bases, with 7 bases between. CDR3 length: 15 residues.

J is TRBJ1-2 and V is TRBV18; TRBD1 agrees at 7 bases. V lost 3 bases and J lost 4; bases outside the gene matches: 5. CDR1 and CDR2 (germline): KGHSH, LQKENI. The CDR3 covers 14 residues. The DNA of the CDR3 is TGTGCCAGCTCACCGATAGCAGGGGGCTATGGCTACACCTTC. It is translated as CASSPIAGGYGYTF.